This record looks at one TCR beta chain sequence and its context. The antigen it recognizes is unknown. One base away there is no much larger clone; base qualities are not given. This sample stems from a study of T cell changes during pregnancy in multiple sclerosis (dated by TCRdb to the late 2010s). As for the study more broadly: The study looked at changes in the T cell repertoire across pregnancy in women with multiple sclerosis.

V is shortened by 2 bases, J by 8 bases, and the region joining them spans 17 bases. The CDR3, from cysteine to phenylalanine, totals 15 residues. Left in the record is the CDR3 DNA by itself, 45 bases read in frame from the first base. Sequences SGDLS (CDR1) and YYNGEE (CDR2) are obtained from the germline V gene. Library preparation employed the immunoSEQ multiplex PCR assay. TCRdb limited this immuneACCESS table to in-frame rearrangements with V and J called. A share of clones is missing; checked studies link under half to unresolved V genes, and the rest is unexplained. The sample has some 110,000 clones on record, about nine tenths of them singletons. Roughly 1.7% of the sample is taken by the ten largest.

The source of this sequence is a female donor with multiple sclerosis, enrolled in a pregnancy study. Sample: peripheral blood, taken after pregnancy. This receptor chain uses TRBV9 and TRBJ2-1; TRBD2 could be the D gene, as 6 bases match. The CDR3 loop reads CASSVAGWGVDEQFF. Read as DNA, the sequence is TGTGCCAGCAGCGTCGCGGGGTGGGGTGTCGATGAGCAGTTCTTC.